This TCR beta chain was recovered during a study of cytomegalovirus exposure and HLA in healthy donors (dated by TCRdb to the late 2010s). Concerning the study at large: In an earlier analysis of 587 of the donors, about 260 Gb of sequence data and 100 million or so unique TCR beta sequences from about 179 million T cells were reported. Typing coverage differed by locus: A, B, C, DRB1 and DQB1 were typed in about 620-640 donors, DQA1 in around 500, DPA1 in over 600, and DPB1 in 450 to 480. To decide whether each TCR beta V gene segment behaved as functional or pseudogenic, an earlier analysis of 587 of the donors relied on high-throughput TCR beta sequencing. In a later analysis, previously published TCR beta repertoires from fewer than 750 donors were re-analyzed and high-resolution HLA genotyping was added so that TCR occurrence patterns could be studied. The later analysis used no new phenotypic data to find candidate immune exposures, relying instead on TCR beta sequences and their occurrence across donors. Both class I and class II loci were covered by HLA typing, at four-digit resolution. A later genetic analysis used genome-wide SNP genotypes for about 60% of the 666 donors, treating that subset as a discovery cohort. The aim of the study was to test whether cataloging public T cell receptors could identify signatures of past pathogen exposure. Across 398 genotyped donors of the cohort, an average of roughly 230,000 unique TCR beta nucleotide sequences per donor were sequenced, and roughly a sixth of those sequences were non-productive. Around 330 gigabases of sequencing data and around 80 million unique TCR sequences made up an early release that covered around 640 HLA-typed donors. Along with the approximately 650-subject first cohort, a separate validation cohort of over a hundred different subjects was used. The T cell repertoires of 670 or so subjects were profiled by immunosequencing and related to cytomegalovirus serostatus. Every repertoire in the discovery cohort had been generated on one and the same sequencing platform. Of the roughly 400 genotyped donors, 81% fell in the genetic ancestry cluster associated with self-reported Caucasian donors. Several DR-DQ haplotypes were handled as single units for association and clustering, since linkage in the cohort was strong. To predict cytomegalovirus infection status, the study combined high-throughput TCR immunosequencing, statistical association of individual TCRs with disease status, and machine learning. Donor age, sex, ethnicity and CMV serostatus were compiled alongside the repertoire data.

Broader findings and caveats from the paper: Because the 87-base-pair reads could not distinguish some IMGT-functional V segments, including TRBV6-2 and TRBV6-3, those segments were excluded. A group of highly shared sequence variants was considered likely to be a technical artifact of the sequencing pipeline. A further reported finding was that TCR beta sequences accurately predicted the HLA-A and HLA-B alleles for most subjects in the first cohort. When HLA alleles, especially DR and DQ, strongly co-occurred, attributing TCR associations to individual alleles was difficult. Across donors, most TCR sequences were observed very rarely, whereas some public TCRs were present in many individuals. The study gave a list of around 170 TCR beta chains associated with cytomegalovirus. In a later genetic analysis, fewer N-insertions in productive TCRs were reported among donors in an Asian-associated ancestry cluster than the approximately 670-donor mean. HLA typing was unavailable for some donors at each locus, so association tests used only the typed subset. Only TCR beta chains were sequenced in this cohort, and the absence of alpha or paired-chain data limited detectable features. For the cohort, immune exposure information was limited to CMV serostatus. About 17 rarely observed V segments, including chromosome 9 orphons, were excluded from the earlier analysis of about 610 of the donors because counts were too low. In both the original and validation cohorts, the classifier was reported to diagnose cytomegalovirus status with high specificity and sensitivity. In a later analysis, HLA-associated TCR beta chains showed more clonal expansion and lower generation probabilities than non-associated chains that were equally common. Roughly uniform sequencing depth across donors was assumed in presence/absence analyses, although this assumption may not hold. In a later genetic analysis, a missense DCLRE1C variant was associated with V-gene and J-gene trimming of TCR beta chains, and the association was replicated in an independent cohort. According to a later analysis, TCR association rates differed among HLA loci, with DRB1 alleles showing the most associated TCRs and HLA-C alleles showing the fewest. Broadly in line with IMGT annotations, most TCR beta V segments showed up in productive rearrangements about 87% or about 30% of the time in an earlier analysis of some 590 of the donors. A few of the identified cytomegalovirus-associated TCR beta chains were confirmed in vitro to be specific for cytomegalovirus antigens. Specific HLA alleles were associated with around 18,000 TCR beta sequences at a false discovery rate of 0.05 in a later analysis. A later analysis reported that several top co-occurrence clusters appeared linked to parvovirus B19, influenza, CMV and Epstein-Barr virus. Correlated functional status among segregating V segments might be attributable to linkage disequilibrium, but an unknown experimental factor could not be ruled out. Most CMV-associated TCR beta chains appeared to be HLA-restricted in a later analysis, and the HLA associations seemed to be driven largely by CMV exposure. The authors suggested that the approach could potentially be generalized to other disease states and immunological phenotypes.

Library prep was done by the immunoSEQ multiplex PCR assay. The multiplex PCR relied on a mix of 60 forward primers for TCR Vbeta segments and 13 reverse primers for TCR Jbeta segments. The CDR3 region of rearranged TCR beta genes was amplified from genomic DNA by a multiplex PCR assay. The Illumina HiSeq System was used to sequence the amplified TCR beta libraries as 87-base-pair reads. The paper's data handling went like this. In a later analysis, 77 million or so unique TCR beta chains were counted across the roughly 670 repertoires, and approximately 11 million of these chains were shared by at least two donors. Raw reads were error-corrected and collapsed into unique sequences with a nearest-neighbor algorithm that merged closely related sequences to remove PCR and sequencing errors. V, D and J gene segments were assigned by aligning CDR3 sequences to IMGT reference sequences. For a sequence to be retained, a match of at least six nucleotides was required to both a V gene segment and a J gene segment. A rearrangement was called productive if the CDR3 had no stop codons and remained in frame with V and J, and every other rearrangement was called non-productive. Following IMGT convention, CDR3 was defined as the stretch from the second conserved V-encoded cysteine up to the conserved J-encoded phenylalanine. In an earlier analysis of roughly 610 of the donors, sequences lacking an unambiguous match to a single V gene segment were excluded. In an earlier analysis of about 590 of the donors, a V segment was called functional when productive rearrangements were above 56.7%, and segregating when the standard deviation between donors exceeded 5%. To diagnose cytomegalovirus status from the catalog of TCR beta chain sequences, a statistical classification framework was built. In a later analysis, V and J genes were assigned by comparing TCR nucleotide sequences against IMGT/GENE-DB human TR gene sequences. In a later analysis, CDR3 sequences and most-parsimonious VDJ recombination scenarios were assigned using the TCRdist pipeline. In a later analysis, each TCR beta chain was defined by its CDR3 amino acid sequence together with its V-gene family, and reads lacking a unique V-gene family were excluded. As a way to deal with suspected cross-contamination and a sequencing artifact, a later analysis dropped approximately 590 nucleotide sequences that were highly shared and had low generation probability. A later analysis calculated a clonal expansion index for each public chain from normalized within-repertoire ranks of inferred template counts. Generation probabilities in a later analysis came from a VDJ recombination model fitted to out-of-frame rearrangements, and those results were checked against IGoR. In a later analysis, TCR-TCR, TCR-HLA and TCR-CMV co-occurrence was scored with hypergeometric tests, and a repertoire-size bias correction was applied to TCR pairs. In a later analysis, false discovery rates were estimated by permuting HLA or CMV assignments 20 times. In a later analysis, co-occurring TCRs were grouped using DBSCAN, with TCRdist sequence similarity added in when clustering inside HLA-allele-positive subsets. Repertoires with fewer than 30,000 or more than 120,000 public chains, plus five repertoires with anomalous nucleotide sharing, were excluded from co-occurrence clustering. Imported from immuneACCESS, the table was reduced by TCRdb to in-frame sequences with V and J called. These copies leave out some clones; in studies compared against another copy, an unresolved V gene accounts for under half, and the cause of the remainder is not known. That table is the source of V, J and clone size, and D and trimming were worked out from the DNA. This sample is represented by 100,000 or so clones; around 79% of them were singletons. The top ten clones comprise 2.5% to 3.5% of the sample.

Regarding this clone: This clone's antigen is unknown. Base qualities were left out, and no much larger clone turns up one base away.

The cohort was made up of 500 to 850 healthy bone marrow donors. At the time of sampling, every cohort member was nominally healthy, though immune exposures that went unrecorded were likely present. The donor tested CMV seronegative and was one of the 352 seronegative cohort members. A peripheral blood sample was provided by each donor, and peripheral blood mononuclear cells were used for TCR beta sequencing. Genomic DNA extraction from the blood cell samples was performed with the Qiagen DNeasy Blood Extraction Kit. Counted from cysteine to phenylalanine, this CDR3 has 15 amino acids. The read is trimmed to its CDR3 DNA, 45 bases read in frame from base 1. V loses 4 bases of germline sequence and J loses 4 bases, and the interval between the two ends is 11 bases. From a lookup of the germline V gene, CDR1 and CDR2 are MNHNS and SASEGT.

The rearranged chain carries TRBV6-1 and TRBJ1-6; perhaps TRBD1 is the D gene, with 5 bases matching. This clonotype was sampled from a woman aged 40 to 50 in good health and CMV-seronegative. The sequenced sample consisted of PBMCs. The CDR3 has the sequence CASSAGERYNSPLHF. The bases read TGTGCCAGCAGTGCGGGGGAAAGGTATAATTCACCCCTCCACTTT.